Listed below are T cell receptor beta chains from one sample, sequenced in a study of shared clonotypes between healthy human individuals. Measured with immunoSEQ multiplex PCR; TCRdb has only the in-frame clones, and not every one. Here the sample spans about 1.9 million clones, over 85% being singletons. Material for sequencing was naive CD8+ T cells from PBMCs. The receptors here all came from a man aged 18-30 years in good health. Some clones in this sample may be carry-over from other donors' samples. The CDR3 runs from the conserved cysteine through the conserved F or W. Fields, in order: D gene, V gene, J gene, CDR3 DNA, CDR3 protein. The D gene is left open where the match is weak.

-	TRBV9	TRBJ2-6	TGTGCCAGCAGCGTAGCATCAGGGCTTGGGGCCAACGTCCTGACTTTC	CASSVASGLGANVLTF
-	TRBV4-1	TRBJ2-7	TGCGCCAGCAGCCAAAGGCACTCCTACGAGCAGTACTTC	CASSQRHSYEQYF
-	TRBV7-3	TRBJ2-1	TGTGCCAGCAGCCCACCTACCGGGGAGACCAATGAGCAGTTCTTC	CASSPPTGETNEQFF
TRBD2	TRBV29-1	TRBJ2-7	TGCAGCGCATCGCTAGCGGGAGGGCCTTCGAGCTCCTACGAGCAGTACTTC	CSASLAGGPSSSYEQYF
-	TRBV7-9	TRBJ2-7	TGTGCCAGCAGCCCGGTGAGCGAGCAGTACTTC	CASSPVSEQYF
TRBD1	TRBV11-2	TRBJ2-7	TGTGCCAGCAGCGCCCGGGACAGGGGGGTCGAGCAGTACTTC	CASSARDRGVEQYF
TRBD1	TRBV10-2	TRBJ2-7	TGCGCCAGCGAAGAGGGACAGGGGGACGGGGAGCAGTACTTC	CASEEGQGDGEQYF
-	TRBV9	TRBJ2-5	TGTGCCAGCAGCGTAGGATGGGGGACCCAGTACTTC	CASSVGWGTQYF
TRBD2	TRBV28	TRBJ2-7	TGTGCCAGCAGTCTCCCGTGGGGACTAGCGGGAAGGGGCTCCTACGAGCAGTACTTC	CASSLPWGLAGRGSYEQYF
-	TRBV7-9	TRBJ1-2	TGTGCCAGCAGCGCAGCGGTCCAGGACTATGGCTACACCTTC	CASSAAVQDYGYTF
-	TRBV7-9	TRBJ2-2	TGTGCCAGCAGCCCTGGGGTAGACGGCACCGGGGAGCTGTTTTTT	CASSPGVDGTGELFF
TRBD1	TRBV19	TRBJ1-5	TGTGCCAGTAGTCCACGGACAGGTAATCAGCCCCAGCATTTT	CASSPRTGNQPQHF
-	TRBV9	TRBJ1-2	TGTGCCAGCACTTTCAATCGGCTGAACTATGGCTACACCTTC	CASTFNRLNYGYTF
TRBD1	TRBV2	TRBJ2-7	TGTGCCAGCAGTGAAATTCTGGGACAGGGGGCTTACGAGCAGTACTTC	CASSEILGQGAYEQYF
TRBD2	TRBV29-1	TRBJ2-1	TGCAGCGTTGTCGCGGGAGGCCCTTACAATGAGCAGTTCTTC	CSVVAGGPYNEQFF
-	TRBV6-5	TRBJ2-7	TGTGCCAGCACCCCGGGGCATAAGTGGCCCTACGAGCAGTACTTC	CASTPGHKWPYEQYF
-	TRBV29-1	TRBJ2-7	TGCAGCGTTCTGGACAGTGCAAGCTACGAGCAGTACTTC	CSVLDSASYEQYF
-	TRBV2	TRBJ2-7	TGTGCCAGCAGTGAATATGGATCGGGGGAGGCCCTCTACGAGCAGTACTTC	CASSEYGSGEALYEQYF